Listed below are T cell receptor beta chains from one sample, sequenced in a study of T cell responses to AZD1222 COVID-19 vaccine. This table comes from immunoSEQ multiplex PCR, and its TCRdb copy is limited to in-frame clones, with some not included. The repertoire has around 100,000 clones, around 94% of them found once; the top ten carry 2% to 2.5%. This specimen consisted of peripheral blood, obtained on day 0 of AZD1222 vaccination. All receptors come from an adult in good health. Both conserved end residues are part of each CDR3. A D gene is named only where the DNA matches it firmly. Part of the rows lack a size; the others show once, few, many or a class for expanded clones.

NA TRBJ1-3 16 TRBV5-1 NA CASSFTDSYSGNTIYF TGCGCCAGCAGCTTTACGGACTCCTACTCTGGAAACACCATATATTTT
once TRBJ2-1 16 TRBV6-1 NA CASSEGPGPPRDEQFF TGTGCCAGCAGTGAAGGTCCGGGACCGCCACGAGATGAGCAGTTCTTC
NA TRBJ2-3 15 TRBV28 NA CASIRGTRPPDTQYF TGTGCCAGCATAAGGGGTACTAGACCACCAGATACGCAGTATTTT
NA TRBJ2-4 13 TRBV30 NA CAWSESLRGVRYF TGTGCCTGGTCCGAATCCTTAAGAGGGGTGCGGTACTTC
NA TRBJ1-3 13 TRBV6-5 NA CASSLGEGHTIYF TGTGCCAGCAGTTTGGGGGAAGGACACACCATATATTTT
NA TRBJ1-6 13 TRBV4-3 NA CASSQVQNSPLHF TGCGCCAGCAGCCAAGTACAAAATTCACCCCTCCACTTT
NA TRBJ1-5 15 TRBV19 TRBD1 CASRTTGGGNQPQHF TGTGCCAGTAGAACAACAGGGGGAGGCAATCAGCCCCAGCATTTT
NA TRBJ1-4 12 TRBV12-3/TRBV12-4 NA CASSFEDKKLFF TGTGCCAGCAGTTTCGAGGACAAAAAACTGTTTTTT
few TRBJ2-6 15 TRBV4-2 NA CASSQDSSGANVLTF TGTGCCAGCAGCCAAGACAGCTCTGGGGCCAACGTCCTGACTTTC
NA TRBJ1-2 12 TRBV28 NA CASTKTWDGYTF TGTGCCAGCACGAAGACTTGGGATGGCTACACCTTC
NA TRBJ1-5 16 TRBV6-5 NA CASSYSQGNSNQPQHF TGTGCCAGCAGTTACTCTCAGGGCAATAGCAATCAGCCCCAGCATTTT
NA TRBJ1-1 16 TRBV27 TRBD1 CASSLSGQEMNTEAFF TGTGCCAGCAGTTTATCGGGACAGGAGATGAACACTGAAGCTTTCTTT
NA TRBJ2-7 14 TRBV9 NA CASSVGSDNYEQYF TGTGCCAGCAGCGTGGGCAGCGATAACTACGAGCAGTACTTC
once TRBJ2-5 13 TRBV28 TRBD2 CARRRGGGETQYF TGTGCCCGCCGGCGGGGGGGAGGGGAGACCCAGTACTTC
NA TRBJ1-5 15 TRBV7-2 NA CASSLVGGTSQPQHF TGTGCCAGCAGCTTAGTTGGGGGGACGAGTCAGCCCCAGCATTTT
NA TRBJ1-6 15 TRBV19 TRBD1 CASSILDRYNSPLHF TGTGCCAGTAGTATCCTGGACAGGTATAATTCACCCCTCCACTTT
NA TRBJ2-7 15 TRBV11-2 NA CASSLIETSSYEQYF TGTGCCAGCAGCTTGATCGAGACAAGCTCCTACGAGCAGTACTTC
NA TRBJ1-5 15 TRBV15 NA CATSRNRASNQPQHF TGTGCCACCAGCAGAAACAGGGCTAGCAATCAGCCCCAGCATTTT
NA TRBJ2-5 13 TRBV27 NA CASSLTPGSTQYF TGTGCCAGCAGTTTAACCCCAGGCTCGACCCAGTACTTC
NA TRBJ1-5 18 TRBV28 TRBD1 CASSFGAGGPRSNQPQHF TGTGCCAGCAGTTTTGGGGCAGGGGGACCTAGGAGCAATCAGCCCCAGCATTTT
few TRBJ1-1 14 TRBV5-1 NA CASSDQRQQGEAFF TGCGCCAGCAGCGACCAAAGACAACAGGGTGAAGCTTTCTTT
NA TRBJ1-3 13 TRBV3-1/TRBV3-2 NA CASSLRDGNTIYF TGTGCCAGCAGCTTGCGAGACGGAAACACCATATATTTT
NA TRBJ2-3 16 TRBV6-5 NA CASSYQTPTASDTQYF TGTGCCAGCAGTTACCAAACCCCAACAGCCTCAGATACGCAGTATTTT
NA TRBJ1-1 16 TRBV5-4 TRBD1 CASSLAHNTGGTEAFF TGTGCCAGCAGCTTGGCCCACAACACAGGGGGCACTGAAGCTTTCTTT
NA TRBJ2-7 15 TRBV9 NA CASSVSPGADYEQYF TGTGCCAGCAGCGTAAGCCCGGGAGCGGATTACGAGCAGTACTTC
NA TRBJ1-2 14 TRBV6-1 NA CASSERGSRGGYTF TGTGCCAGCAGTGAAAGGGGCAGTCGGGGCGGCTACACCTTC
once TRBJ1-1 11 TRBV2 NA CASRLGSEAFF TGTGCCAGCCGATTGGGATCTGAAGCTTTCTTT
NA TRBJ1-6 20 TRBV3-1/TRBV3-2 TRBD1 CASSQDSRGGSGQSNSPLHF TGTGCCAGCAGCCAAGATTCCCGCGGAGGGTCGGGACAGAGTAATTCACCCCTCCACTTT
NA TRBJ2-5 16 TRBV4-3 TRBD1 CASSHQPGQGYETQYF TGCGCCAGCAGTCATCAACCGGGACAGGGATACGAGACCCAGTACTTC
NA TRBJ2-2 17 TRBV3-1/TRBV3-2 TRBD2 CASSPKKSGVNTGELFF TGTGCCAGCAGCCCGAAAAAAAGCGGGGTGAACACCGGGGAGCTGTTTTTT
once TRBJ1-5 12 TRBV28 NA CASSLYNQPQHF TGTGCCAGCAGTTTATATAATCAGCCCCAGCATTTT
few TRBJ1-1 14 TRBV2 TRBD1 CASETGDGKTEAFF TGTGCCAGCGAGACAGGGGATGGAAAAACTGAAGCTTTCTTT
NA TRBJ1-1 15 TRBV6-5 NA CASIPGTGENTEAFF TGTGCCAGCATTCCTGGGACGGGGGAGAACACTGAAGCTTTCTTT
NA TRBJ1-2 11 TRBV10-3 NA CAISWDSGYTF TGTGCCATCTCATGGGATTCTGGCTACACCTTC
NA TRBJ1-2 12 TRBV19 TRBD1 CASSRQGYGYTF TGTGCCAGTAGTCGACAGGGATACGGCTACACCTTC
NA TRBJ2-7 11 TRBV14 NA CASSQTDEQYF TGTGCCAGCAGCCAGACGGACGAGCAGTACTTC
NA TRBJ1-3 13 TRBV7-9 NA CASEGVTGNTIYF TGTGCCTCCGAGGGGGTTACTGGAAACACCATATATTTT
NA TRBJ2-1 15 TRBV15 TRBD1 CATSRPGTGKNEQFF TGTGCCACCAGCAGACCCGGGACAGGGAAGAATGAGCAGTTCTTC
NA TRBJ1-6 15 TRBV5-8 NA CASQSGEFYNSPLHF TGTGCCAGCCAGTCGGGGGAATTCTATAATTCACCCCTCCACTTT
NA TRBJ1-1 12 TRBV6-1 NA CASSEPETEAFF TGTGCCAGCAGTGAACCTGAGACTGAAGCTTTCTTT
NA TRBJ1-5 15 TRBV28 TRBD1 CASSFRQGGNQPQHF TGTGCCAGCAGTTTTAGACAGGGAGGCAATCAGCCCCAGCATTTT
NA TRBJ1-1 18 TRBV4-3 TRBD1 CASSQDLGTGAWNTEAFF TGCGCCAGCAGCCAAGATCTGGGAACAGGGGCGTGGAACACTGAAGCTTTCTTT
NA TRBJ2-3 15 TRBV5-1 TRBD1 CASSRTGVMTDTQYF TGCGCCAGCAGCCGGACAGGGGTTATGACAGATACGCAGTATTTT